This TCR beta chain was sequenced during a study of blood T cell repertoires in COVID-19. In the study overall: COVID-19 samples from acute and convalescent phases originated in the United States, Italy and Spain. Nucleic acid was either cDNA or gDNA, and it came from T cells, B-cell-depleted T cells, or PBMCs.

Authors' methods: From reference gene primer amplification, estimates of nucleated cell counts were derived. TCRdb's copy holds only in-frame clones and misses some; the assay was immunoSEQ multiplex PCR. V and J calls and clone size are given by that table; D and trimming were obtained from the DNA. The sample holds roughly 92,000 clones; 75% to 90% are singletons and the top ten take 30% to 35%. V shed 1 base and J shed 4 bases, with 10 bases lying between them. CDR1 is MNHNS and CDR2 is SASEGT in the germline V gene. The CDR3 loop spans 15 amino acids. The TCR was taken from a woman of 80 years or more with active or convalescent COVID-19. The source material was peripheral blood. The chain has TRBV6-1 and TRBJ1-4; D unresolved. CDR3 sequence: CASSEGRQFNEKLFF. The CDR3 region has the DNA TGTGCCAGCAGTGAAGGGAGGCAGTTTAATGAAAAACTGTTTTTT.